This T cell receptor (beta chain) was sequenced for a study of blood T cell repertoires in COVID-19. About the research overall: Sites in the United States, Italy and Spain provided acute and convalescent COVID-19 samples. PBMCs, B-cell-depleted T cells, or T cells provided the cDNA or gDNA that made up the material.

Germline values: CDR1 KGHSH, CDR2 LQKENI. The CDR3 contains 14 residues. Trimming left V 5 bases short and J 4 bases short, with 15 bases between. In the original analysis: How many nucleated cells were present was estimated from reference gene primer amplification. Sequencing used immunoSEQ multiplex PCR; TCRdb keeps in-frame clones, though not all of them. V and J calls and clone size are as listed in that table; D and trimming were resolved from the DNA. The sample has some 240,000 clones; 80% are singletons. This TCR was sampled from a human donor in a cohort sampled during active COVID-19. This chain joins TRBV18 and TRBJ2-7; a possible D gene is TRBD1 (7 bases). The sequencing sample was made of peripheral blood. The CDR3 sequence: CASSSYQGGYEQYF. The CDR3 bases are TGTGCCAGCTCATCTTATCAGGGGGGATACGAGCAGTACTTC.